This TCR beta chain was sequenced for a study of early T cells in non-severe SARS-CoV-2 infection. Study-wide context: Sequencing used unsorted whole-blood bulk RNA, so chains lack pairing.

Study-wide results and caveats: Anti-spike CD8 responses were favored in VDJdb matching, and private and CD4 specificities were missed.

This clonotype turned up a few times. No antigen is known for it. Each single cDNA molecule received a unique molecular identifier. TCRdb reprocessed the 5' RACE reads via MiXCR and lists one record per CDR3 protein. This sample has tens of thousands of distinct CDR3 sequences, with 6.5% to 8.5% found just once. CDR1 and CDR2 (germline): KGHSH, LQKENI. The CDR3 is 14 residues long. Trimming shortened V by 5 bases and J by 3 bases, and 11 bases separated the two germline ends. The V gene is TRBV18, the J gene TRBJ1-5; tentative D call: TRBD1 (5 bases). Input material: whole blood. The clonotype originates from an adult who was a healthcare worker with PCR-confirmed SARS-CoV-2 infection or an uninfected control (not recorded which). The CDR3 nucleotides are TGTGCCAGCTCATCCGGGGGAGTCAATCAGCCCCAGCATTTT. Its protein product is CASSSGGVNQPQHF.